The clone carrying this TCR beta chain was picked up a small number of times. This sample is part of a study of T cells after yellow fever vaccination. Study outcomes and limitations: Almost no vaccine-responding clonotypes were detectable in day 0 sorted memory subsets. Some clonotypes were seen in both the CD4 and the CD8 compartments. These made up a small share and likely arose from convergent recombination. A weaker secondary response peaked on day 5, the primary on day 15.

The CDR3 contains 14 residues. Trimming removed 11 bases from V and 0 bases from J, with 17 bases in between. TCRdb passed the 5' RACE reads through MiXCR, listing each CDR3 protein once. The sample shows approximately 310 distinct CDR3 sequences, over 45% of them seen only once. The sample consisted of PBMCs, either bulk or a sorted T-cell subset (CD4+, CD8+, memory, or dextramer-sorted; not recorded which), taken on the day of the first yellow fever vaccination. This sequence was found in a man aged 18-30 years who received the YFV17D yellow fever vaccine. This rearrangement joins TRBV12-3 or TRBV12-4 to TRBJ2-7; possible D gene TRBD1, 5 bases. CDR3 region: CASQKGAHSYEQYF. DNA for the CDR3: TGTGCCTCGCAAAAAGGGGCCCACTCCTACGAGCAGTACTTC.